This T cell receptor beta chain was retrieved from a study of vaccination and CD4 T cells after COVID-19. Whole-study findings and limits: Median counts of SARS-CoV-2-reactive clonotypes increased from approximately 21 to 40; this difference was not significant. Reactive clone data from convalescent patients indicated a median of about 88% appearing only post-vaccination.

The Oncomine TCR Beta short-read assay was applied to DNA of cultured CD4+ T cells. A single record per CDR3 protein comes from TCRdb applying MiXCR to the PCR reads. The sample lists 15,000 to 19,000 distinct CDR3 sequences; 40% to 60% were seen once. Trimming cost V 3 bases and J 3 bases, with 14 bases left between them. This CDR3 is 15 amino acids long. CDR1 and CDR2 (germline): GTSNPN, SVGIG (reference sequence). As regards this clonotype: Its antigen is unknown.

Treatment: approximately nine-day PBMC culture with coronavirus spike peptide pools or control peptides (ViraFEST assay). After expanding antigen-specific T cells with peptide pools, ViraFEST sequenced their TCRs. The sample in question was CD4+ T cells from blood, cultured in vitro, obtained before SARS-CoV-2 vaccination. The chain carries TRBV30 and TRBJ2-2; possibly TRBD1 or TRBD2 for D (6 bases each). This receptor was obtained from a human donor who had recovered from COVID-19. For the CDR3, the DNA is TGTGCCTGGAGATCCGGGGGCAGGGACACCGGGGAGCTGTTTTTT. It translates to CAWRSGGRDTGELFF.